Following are 25 T cell receptor beta chains from one sample sequenced in a study of OX40 agonist ivuxolimab in advanced cancers. Method: immunoSEQ multiplex PCR; TCRdb's copy keeps in-frame clones and lacks some. The repertoire holds fewer than 100,000 clones, with 87% as singletons. Sequencing was performed on CD4+ or CD8+ T cells sorted from blood, taken in a trial of the OX40 agonist ivuxolimab. These receptors were collected from an adult with an advanced solid tumor such as melanoma, head and neck, liver or kidney cancer.

The V and J genes are TRBV18 and TRBJ1-4; D not resolved. CDR3 length: 13 residues. Trimming cost V 3 bases and J 8 bases, with 10 bases left between them. Germline V gene lookup returns CDR1 KGHSH and CDR2 LQKENI. CDR3 sequence (DNA): TGTGCCAGCTCACCGAGTTTGGAAGAAAAACTGTTTTTT. Its protein product is CASSPSLEEKLFF.

The table lists this clone with a few counts. The rearrangement joins TRBV10-3 to TRBJ1-2; perhaps TRBD1 as D (5 bases). With 4 bases removed from V and 8 bases from J, the gap between germline ends came to 14 bases. The CDR3 is 13 amino acids. Germline V gene sequence: CDR1 ENHRY, CDR2 SYGVKD. DNA of the CDR3: TGTGCCATCAGTGGGCTTCAGGGCGGCGGCTACACCTTC. Protein product: CAISGLQGGGYTF.

This chain links TRBV2 with TRBJ2-7; TRBD1 matches 9 bases. This CDR3 is built from 12 residues. The germline CDR1 and CDR2 sequences are SNHLY and FYNNEI. V trimming: 6 bases; J trimming: 7 bases; junction bases outside the gene matches: 4. CDR3 nucleotide sequence: TGTGCCAGCAGGGGGACAGGGAGGGAGCAGTACTTC. This sequence encodes CASRGTGREQYF.

The V and J genes are TRBV6-5 and TRBJ1-4; a possible D gene is TRBD1 (6 bases). V was clipped by 6 bases and J by 0 bases, with 11 bases between them. From germline, CDR1 is MNHEY and CDR2 SVGAGI. The CDR3 totals 15 residues. This CDR3 reads CASRLQGATNEKLFF. The CDR3 nucleotides read TGTGCCAGCAGGTTACAGGGCGCAACTAATGAAAAACTGTTTTTT.

V gene TRBV11-1 combines with J gene TRBJ1-5; TRBD1 agrees at 7 bases. The V gene's germline CDR1 is SGHAT and CDR2 FQDESV (reference sequence). The CDR3 extends over 13 amino acids. With 2 bases clipped from V and 5 bases from J, the junction kept 0 bases outside the gene matches. The CDR3 region is CASSLQGDQPQHF. CDR3 DNA sequence: TGTGCCAGCAGCTTACAGGGGGATCAGCCCCAGCATTTT.

The chain links TRBV12-5 to TRBJ2-3; 8 bases match TRBD2. The V segment lost 4 bases and the J segment 5 bases; nucleotides outside the gene matches: 8. The germline V gene has CDR1 LGHNT and CDR2 FRNRAP. The CDR3 sequence is 15 residues long. The CDR3 sequence is CASGSLSGGVDTQYF. In DNA, the CDR3 is TGTGCTAGTGGTTCCCTGAGCGGGGGCGTAGATACGCAGTATTTT.

V gene TRBV4-3 combines with J gene TRBJ1-2; TRBD1 matches 7 bases. With 4 bases clipped from V and 6 bases from J, the junction kept 5 bases outside the gene matches. The CDR3 loop spans 13 amino acids. Germline-derived CDR1 and CDR2 are LGHNA and YSLEER. DNA for the CDR3: TGCGCCAGCAGCCTTCAGGGGGGAGATGGCTACACCTTC. This sequence encodes CASSLQGGDGYTF.

The chain recombines TRBV7-3 with TRBJ2-5; no definite D call. Germline values: CDR1 SGHTA, CDR2 FQGTGA. CDR3 length equals 14 residues. Trimming stripped 2 bases from V and 1 base from J, with 8 bases between. CDR3 coding DNA: TGTGCCAGCAGCTTATCTACGGTCCAAGAGACCCAGTACTTC. Translating gives CASSLSTVQETQYF.

V and J are TRBV9 and TRBJ1-6, with 9 bases identical to TRBD1. J gave up 5 bases and V 4 bases, and 10 bases lay outside the gene matches. The CDR3 is 17 amino acids. Germline values: CDR1 SGDLS, CDR2 YYNGEE. The CDR3 protein is CASSPRTGASDNSPLHF. CDR3 bases: TGTGCCAGCAGCCCCAGGACAGGGGCTTCGGATAATTCACCCCTCCACTTT.

This chain uses TRBV5-1 with TRBJ2-3, with no clear D. The CDR3 loop spans 15 amino acids. The V gene lost 1 base and the J gene lost 1 base, with 10 bases spanning the gap. Germline lookup yields CDR1 SGHRS and CDR2 YFSETQ. The CDR3 is CASSLTDTRTDTQYF. As DNA, the CDR3 is TGCGCCAGCAGCTTGACAGACACTCGCACAGATACGCAGTATTTT.

The chain joins TRBV12-5 to TRBJ2-7; D is unclear. The CDR3 is 13 residues long. The germline V and J ends were trimmed by 0 bases and 0 bases, with 3 bases remaining between them. The germline gives CDR1 LGHNT, CDR2 FRNRAP. In nucleotides, the CDR3 is TGTGCTAGTGGTTTGGTAGACTCCTACGAGCAGTACTTC. It translates to CASGLVDSYEQYF.

J is TRBJ2-5 and V is TRBV5-1; perhaps TRBD1 as D (6 bases). The germline V gene encodes CDR1 SGHRS and CDR2 YFSETQ. Trimming pared 1 base from V and 3 bases from J, leaving 16 bases between. The CDR3 spans 16 residues. CDR3 DNA: TGCGCCAGCAGCTTGTCACAGGGCCTACCGAAAGAGACCCAGTACTTC. Its translation: CASSLSQGLPKETQYF.

About this clone itself: The limits of the CDR3 on the DNA are not certain, so only TCRdb's listed CDR3 is given. V and J are TRBV10-3 and TRBJ2-7; the D segment call TRBD2 is taken from the table without a DNA check. From its first to its last residue, the CDR3 has 15 amino acids. Germline V gene sequence: CDR1 ENHRY, CDR2 SYGVKD. The CDR3 protein is CAISDSVRGSYEQYF.

The gene calls are TRBV7-2 and TRBJ1-5, with D tentatively TRBD1 (6 bases). Germline CDR1 reads SGHTA; CDR2 reads FQGNSA. The CDR3 totals 13 residues. V dropped 3 bases and J dropped 5 bases, with 8 bases sitting between them. The CDR3 DNA is TGTGCCAGCAGCTTCCACAGGGATCAGCCCCAGCATTTT. Translated: CASSFHRDQPQHF. Full variable domain (rest looked up from reference TRBV7-2 and TRBJ1-5): GAGVSQSPSNKVTEKGKDVELRCDPISGHTALYWYRQSLGQGLEFLIYFQGNSAPDKSGLPSDRFSAERTGGSVSTLTIQRTQQEDSAVYLCASSFHRDQPQHFGDGTRLSIL.

V is TRBV18 and J is TRBJ2-6; D not certain. Between the trimmed V and J ends, which lost 3 bases and 0 bases, there was a span of 6 bases. Germline V gene lookup returns CDR1 KGHSH and CDR2 LQKENI. CDR3 length: 15 amino acids. The CDR3 reads CASSPGPSGANVLTF. In nucleotides, the CDR3 is TGTGCCAGCTCACCGGGTCCCTCTGGGGCCAACGTCCTGACTTTC.

The gene calls are TRBV19 and TRBJ1-1, with D possibly matching TRBD1 (6 bases). CDR1 and CDR2 (germline): LNHDA, SQIVND (reference sequence). The CDR3 extends over 14 amino acids. V was clipped by 5 bases and J by 0 bases, with 10 bases between them. The CDR3 DNA reads as TGTGCCAGTAGTCCGGGACACCTGAACACTGAAGCTTTCTTT. Translated, it gives CASSPGHLNTEAFF. Using reference TRBV19 and TRBJ1-1 for the parts outside the CDR3, the full variable domain is DGGITQSPKYLFRKEGQNVTLSCEQNLNHDAMYWYRQDPGQGLRLIYYSQIVNDFQKGDIAEGYSVSREKKESFPLTVTSAQKNPTAFYLCASSPGHLNTEAFFGQGTRLTVV.

The chain joins TRBV9 to TRBJ1-4, with 9 bases lining up with TRBD1. Germline CDR1 reads SGDLS; CDR2 reads YYNGEE. The CDR3 is 16 residues long. J was trimmed by 8 bases and V by 3 bases; bases with no gene match: 11. The DNA of the CDR3 is TGTGCCAGCAGCGCATTCCCGGACAGGGGAACCGAAAAACTGTTTTTT. Its translation: CASSAFPDRGTEKLFF.

This clone was counted once. This rearrangement joins TRBV5-1 to TRBJ1-2; D is unclear. In germline, CDR1 is SGHRS, CDR2 YFSETQ. The V end was cut by 4 bases, the J end by 4 bases, with 14 bases between. The CDR3 is 14 amino acids. CDR3 DNA sequence: TGCGCCAGCAGCCCGGATGGGGATGTCTATGGCTACACCTTC. This encodes CASSPDGDVYGYTF.

The chain links TRBV5-5 to TRBJ2-2; D may be TRBD1 or TRBD2 (5 bases each). Germline V gene lookup returns CDR1 SGHKS and CDR2 YYEKEE (reference sequence). Trimming removed 0 bases at V and 1 base at J, with 7 bases between. This CDR3 is built from 15 residues. CDR3 sequence: CASSLAGRNTGELFF. CDR3 DNA: TGTGCCAGCAGCTTGGCAGGGAGGAACACCGGGGAGCTGTTTTTT.

To note about this clone: Here the CDR3 omits its conserved ending phenylalanine or tryptophan, so a read error is the likely source. The V and J genes are TRBV2 and TRBJ1-6; D gene unclear. The CDR3 consists of 13 residues. Trimming left V 8 bases short and J 2 bases short, with 7 bases between. CDR1 and CDR2 (germline): SNHLY, FYNNEI. For the CDR3, the DNA is TGTGCCAGCCGGGTTACCTATAATTCACCCCTCCACCTT. Translated: CASRVTYNSPLHL.

This clone was counted only a few times. This sequence joins TRBV5-8 and TRBJ2-5; 11 bases map to TRBD1. V was clipped by 0 bases and J by 2 bases; unmatched bases: 6. Germline CDR1 SGHTS, CDR2 YDEGEE. The CDR3 covers 17 residues. The CDR3 coding sequence is TGTGCCAGCAGCTTGGGGCGAGGACAGGGGGCGCAAGAGACCCAGTACTTC. Translating gives CASSLGRGQGAQETQYF.

The V gene is TRBV19, the J gene TRBJ1-5, with D uncertain. V was trimmed by 3 bases and J by 1 base, leaving 7 bases between them. Germline-derived CDR1 and CDR2 are LNHDA and SQIVND (reference sequence). The CDR3 has 14 amino acids. CDR3: CASSMRQSNQPQHF. The CDR3 bases are TGTGCCAGTAGTATGCGGCAGAGCAATCAGCCCCAGCATTTT.

This clone has a single count. V gene TRBV5-6 combines with J gene TRBJ1-5, with TRBD1 matching over 9 bases. This CDR3 is 14 amino acids long. Losses at the gene ends were 5 bases for V and 6 bases for J; bases not matched to a gene: 6. The V gene's germline CDR1 is SGHDT and CDR2 YYEEEE. The CDR3 here is CASSSDRGGQPQHF. The CDR3 nucleotides are TGTGCCAGCAGTTCCGACAGGGGGGGTCAGCCCCAGCATTTT.

V usage is TRBV2 and J usage is TRBJ2-3; D possibly corresponds to TRBD2 (6 bases). The germline V and J ends were trimmed by 6 bases and 6 bases, with 16 bases remaining between them. The CDR3 has 14 amino acids. Germline-derived CDR1 and CDR2 are SNHLY and FYNNEI. CDR3 region: CASRDRGYADTQYF. The CDR3 DNA is TGTGCCAGCAGAGACCGGGGGTATGCGGATACGCAGTATTTT.

The V and J genes are TRBV12-5 and TRBJ2-3, with D possibly being TRBD2 (7 bases). Germline V lookup: CDR1 LGHNT, CDR2 FRNRAP. The CDR3 length is 18 residues. V was pared by 0 bases and J by 5 bases, with 21 bases between. CDR3 in amino acids: CASGLVQGGGAQLDTQYF. CDR3 DNA sequence: TGTGCTAGTGGTTTGGTACAAGGAGGGGGGGCTCAATTAGATACGCAGTATTTT.